This TCR beta chain was recovered during a study of blood T cell repertoires in COVID-19. Sequencing used immunoSEQ multiplex PCR; TCRdb keeps in-frame clones, though not all of them. The data contain about 100,000 clones, around 81% of them singletons. V dropped 5 bases and J dropped 5; count of bases not matched to a gene: 10. Germline lookup yields CDR1 MNHEY and CDR2 SVGAGI. This CDR3 region has 15 residues. Material: peripheral blood. The rearrangement uses TRBV6-5 and TRBJ2-7, with 9 positions matching TRBD1. The sequence was obtained from a man between 45 and 60 years old with active or convalescent COVID-19. In DNA, the CDR3 is TGTGCCAGCAGTCCCCAGGGACAGGGTAACAACGAGCAGTACTTC. Encoded protein: CASSPQGQGNNEQYF.